The 10 T cell receptor beta chains presented below share a single source sample, sequenced in a study of blood T cell repertoires in COVID-19. Data came from immunoSEQ multiplex PCR; TCRdb stores just in-frame clones and leaves some out. The data contain roughly 100,000 clones, around 90% of them singletons. The sequenced sample was peripheral blood. The receptors shown here come from a woman aged 60-75 years with acute or convalescent COVID-19.

This clone was picked up one time. V usage is TRBV7-8 and J usage is TRBJ2-1; no reliable D call. This CDR3 has 18 amino acids. Trimming took 5 bases from V and 7 from J, leaving 27 bases between them. Per the germline V gene, CDR1 is SGHVS and CDR2 is FQNEAQ. As DNA, the CDR3 is TGTGCCAGCAGCACACCCTCTATGGGCTCACGCTCCGGAAATGAGCAGTTCTTC. It translates to CASSTPSMGSRSGNEQFF. The whole variable domain, filled in from reference TRBV7-8 and TRBJ2-1, reads GAGVSQSPRYKVAKRGQDVALRCDPISGHVSLFWYQQALGQGPEFLTYFQNEAQLDKSGLPSDRFFAERPEGSVSTLKIQRTQQEDSAVYLCASSTPSMGSRSGNEQFFGPGTRLTVL.

V gene TRBV20-1 combines with J gene TRBJ1-1, with D possibly TRBD1 on 6 matching bases. Germline V gives CDR1 DFQATT, CDR2 SNEGSKA (reference sequence). The V gene lost 3 bases and the J gene lost 8 bases, with 19 bases spanning the gap. This CDR3 has 14 residues. CDR3 amino acids: CSASVDGQKREAFF. The DNA for the CDR3 is TGCAGTGCTAGTGTCGACGGACAGAAAAGAGAAGCTTTCTTT.

CDR3 nucleotides: TGTGCCAGCAGCTCGCGGCGGGGAAGCACAGATACGCAGTATTTT. Translation: CASSSRRGSTDTQYF. The chain employs TRBV6-5 and TRBJ2-3, with D possibly matching TRBD2 (6 bases). V gave up 6 bases and J gave up 0 bases, with 13 bases separating them. This CDR3 has 15 amino acids. From germline, CDR1 is MNHEY and CDR2 SVGAGI.

The gene calls are TRBV19 and TRBJ1-3, with a tentative D call TRBD1 (5 bases). There are 14 residues in the CDR3. Germline V gene lookup returns CDR1 LNHDA and CDR2 SQIVND (reference sequence). V shed 7 bases and J shed 3 bases, with 13 bases lying between them. CDR3 protein: CASKPGGVGNTIYF. The DNA of the CDR3 is TGTGCCAGTAAACCCGGGGGAGTTGGAAACACCATATATTTT.

The gene calls are TRBV7-8 and TRBJ2-2; 7 positions agree with TRBD2. CDR1 SGHVS and CDR2 FQNEAQ come from the germline V gene. Trimming cost V 3 bases and J 3 bases; bases outside gene matches: 4. The CDR3 has 15 residues. The CDR3 bases are TGTGCCAGCAGCTTCCGAGCGGGATACACCGGGGAGCTGTTTTTT. Protein sequence: CASSFRAGYTGELFF.

Only a few counts were recorded for this clone. This CDR3 is CAIWTGISYNEQFF. The CDR3 nucleotides read TGTGCCATCTGGACAGGGATCTCCTACAATGAGCAGTTCTTC. This sequence joins TRBV10-3 and TRBJ2-1; 8 bases map to TRBD1. CDR3 length: 14 residues. The germline V gene has CDR1 ENHRY and CDR2 SYGVKD. Trimming removed 8 bases from V and 0 bases from J; junction bases left unmatched: 3.

This chain uses TRBV7-9 with TRBJ2-3; perhaps TRBD2 as D (7 bases). This CDR3 spans 15 amino acids. Germline V gene lookup returns CDR1 SEHNR and CDR2 FQNEAQ (reference sequence). V lost 5 bases to trimming and J lost 1 base, with 13 bases between them. The CDR3 is CASSPIGGGTDTQYF. CDR3 coding DNA: TGTGCCAGCAGCCCTATAGGGGGGGGCACAGATACGCAGTATTTT.

V gene TRBV7-6 combines with J gene TRBJ1-4; D not resolved. The germline V gene has CDR1 SGHVS and CDR2 FNYEAQ. V was pared by 5 bases and J by 1 base, with 17 bases between. CDR3 length: 17 residues. The CDR3 region is CASSLLGWGVTNEKLFF. In DNA form, the CDR3 reads TGTGCCAGCAGCCTCCTCGGGTGGGGAGTAACTAATGAAAAACTGTTTTTT.

This clone was counted a single time. The chain is built from TRBV21-1 and TRBJ2-7; the table's D call of TRBD2 was not tested on the DNA. TRBV21-1 is termed a pseudogene. CDR3 size: 15 residues. The CDR3 protein is CASSAYSGRTNEQYV. Written as DNA, the CDR3 is TGTGCCAGCAGCGCCTATAGCGGGAGGACTAACGAGCAGTACGTC.

The count of this clone is one. This chain links TRBV29-1 with TRBJ1-4, with D tentatively TRBD1 (6 bases). Trimming cost V 6 bases and J 3 bases, with 14 bases left between them. The CDR3 spans 14 residues. The germline V gene encodes CDR1 SQVTM and CDR2 ANQGSEA. The CDR3 region is CSVQTGAPNEKLFF. The CDR3 DNA is TGCAGCGTCCAGACAGGAGCCCCTAATGAAAAACTGTTTTTT.